The rows below give T cell receptor beta chains drawn from one sample of a study of OX40 agonist ivuxolimab in advanced cancers. Assay: immunoSEQ multiplex PCR; the TCRdb copy retains only in-frame clones and omits some. Among 100,000 or so clones, about 89% were seen once, and the ten largest hold around 0.16%. The sequences come from CD4+ or CD8+ T cells sorted from blood, collected in a trial of the OX40 agonist ivuxolimab. Every receptor here comes from an adult with an advanced solid tumor such as melanoma, head and neck, liver or kidney cancer. CDR3s include the opening cysteine and the closing phenylalanine or tryptophan. D genes are given only for firm matches. The size of a clone is reported for some rows only, either as once, few or many, or as a class for expanded clones.

-	-	TRBV6-4	TRBJ2-1	TGTGCCAGCAGTGACTCGAGTTGTCCAGGTTACAATGAGCAGTTCTTC	CASSDSSCPGYNEQFF
-	TRBD2	TRBV28	TRBJ2-7	TGTGGCAGTCGGGGGCCATATTCCAGACTAGCGGGAGGGTCCCCCTACGAGCAGTACTTC	CGSRGPYSRLAGGSPYEQYF
-	-	TRBV9	TRBJ2-7	TGTGCCAGCAGCGTTGCAGGGGTGGCCTACGAGCAGTACTTC	CASSVAGVAYEQYF
-	TRBD1	TRBV5-1	TRBJ1-4	TGCGCCAGCAGCTTGGTCCCAGGGGGGATTAATGAAAAACTGTTTTTT	CASSLVPGGINEKLFF
-	-	TRBV15	TRBJ2-1	TGTGCCACCAGCAGAGTTCTGGGATACAATGAGCAGTTCTTC	CATSRVLGYNEQFF
-	-	TRBV10-2	TRBJ1-4	TGCGCCAGCAGTGGGGTAGCAACTAATGAAAAACTGTTTTTT	CASSGVATNEKLFF
once	-	TRBV28	TRBJ2-2	TGTGCCAGCAGTTTAAGTGGTAGCGGGAACACCGGGGAGCTGTTTTTT	CASSLSGSGNTGELFF
-	-	TRBV2	TRBJ2-6	TGTGCCAGCAGTGTAGGGGGGCGCGGGGCCAACGTCCTGACTTTC	CASSVGGRGANVLTF
-	TRBD1	TRBV5-1	TRBJ2-2	TGCGCCAGCAGCGCTAGAACAGGGGTGTCGGCCGGGGAGCTGTTTTTT	CASSARTGVSAGELFF
-	-	TRBV28	TRBJ1-2	TGTGCCAGCAGCCCGATACCTAACTATGGCTACACCTTC	CASSPIPNYGYTF
-	-	TRBV19	TRBJ2-4	TGTGCCAGCGGGGACTTGAAAGTTCAGTACTTC	CASGDLKVQYF
-	TRBD1	TRBV5-1	TRBJ2-7	TGCGCCAGCGGGGAGCAGGGGGTGTTCGACGAGCAGTACTTC	CASGEQGVFDEQYF
-	TRBD1	TRBV30	TRBJ1-4	TGTGCCTGGAGTCCCAGGGGGGCTGAAAAACTGTTTTTT	CAWSPRGAEKLFF
-	TRBD2	TRBV7-3	TRBJ2-5	TGTGCCAGCAGCCGAGCGGGGCAAGAGACCCAGTACTTC	CASSRAGQETQYF
-	-	TRBV29-1	TRBJ1-1	TGCAGCGTTATCCCTGGGACTGAAGCTTTCTTT	CSVIPGTEAFF
-	-	TRBV29-1	TRBJ2-5	TGCAGCGTGGGGCCGGACTCTGGTCGTGGGGGCCACGAGACCCAGTACTTC	CSVGPDSGRGGHETQYF
-	-	TRBV18	TRBJ1-2	TGTGCCAGCTCACCCGGAGGAGATTATGGCTACACCTTC	CASSPGGDYGYTF
-	TRBD2	TRBV27	TRBJ2-3	TGTGCCAGCAGACTAGCGGGCACAGATACGCAGTATTTT	CASRLAGTDTQYF
-	TRBD1	TRBV5-1	TRBJ1-1	TGCGCCAGCAGCTTGGGGGACAGGGGCCGGGGCACTGAAGCTTTCTTT	CASSLGDRGRGTEAFF
-	-	TRBV6-1	TRBJ1-3	TGTGCCAGCAGTGAAATCTGGGGACAAGGCTCTGGAAACACCATATATTTT	CASSEIWGQGSGNTIYF
few	-	TRBV7-3	TRBJ2-3	TGTGCCAGCAGCTCGCAGGGCACAGATACGCAGTATTTT	CASSSQGTDTQYF
-	TRBD1	TRBV7-8	TRBJ2-6	TGTGCCAGCAGCCCGGGGACAGGGAGACCTGGGGCCAACGTCCTGACTTTC	CASSPGTGRPGANVLTF
-	-	TRBV28	TRBJ1-5	TGTGCCAGCAGCCTTAGATACGATCAGCCCCAGCATTTT	CASSLRYDQPQHF
-	-	TRBV2	TRBJ1-6	TGTGCCAGCAGTGGTGTGGGAGTCCTCTATTCACCCCTCCACTTT	CASSGVGVLYSPLHF
-	-	TRBV7-9	TRBJ1-1	TGTGCCAGCAGCTTCCCACAGGGAGAAGCTTTCTTT	CASSFPQGEAFF
-	TRBD1	TRBV11-3	TRBJ2-2	TGTGCCAGCAGCTCCCGGGACAGCTTCACCGGGGAGCTGTTTTTT	CASSSRDSFTGELFF
-	-	TRBV7-3	TRBJ1-2	TGTGCCAGCAGCTTAGCGGCTAACTATGGCTACACCTTC	CASSLAANYGYTF
-	-	TRBV9	TRBJ2-7	TGTGCCAGCAGCGTAGCTACGTCAGGGGCCGAGCAGTACTTC	CASSVATSGAEQYF
-	-	TRBV25-1	TRBJ1-3	TGTGCCAGCAGGGGGAGCGGAAACACCATATATTTT	CASRGSGNTIYF
once	-	TRBV2	TRBJ2-7	TGTGCCAGCAGTGTTCTGAGGGACTACGAGCAGTACTTC	CASSVLRDYEQYF
-	-	TRBV7-2	TRBJ2-1	TGTGCCAGCAGCCAGGGGCATCGCGGAGCGTACAATGAGCAGTTCTTC	CASSQGHRGAYNEQFF
-	-	TRBV27	TRBJ1-6	TGTGCCAGCAGTTTATCAACGGATTCACCCCTCCACTTT	CASSLSTDSPLHF
-	-	TRBV6-5	TRBJ1-3	TGTGCCAGCAGTTCGGGCAGCTCTGGAAACACCATATATTTT	CASSSGSSGNTIYF
-	TRBD2	TRBV6-5	TRBJ2-1	TGTGCCAGCAGCCCCAGGGCGGGAGGGCCGAATGAGCAGTTCTTC	CASSPRAGGPNEQFF
-	-	TRBV4-1	TRBJ1-1	TGCGCCAGCAGCCCAAGGGAAATAGGGCCCTGGGACACTGAAGCTTTCTTT	CASSPREIGPWDTEAFF
-	-	TRBV7-2	TRBJ2-5	TGTGCCAGCAGCTCCCTTGGACGTGACCAGTACTTC	CASSSLGRDQYF
-	TRBD1	TRBV19	TRBJ1-5	TGTGCCAGTAGTAATACAGGGGTGGCTCAGCCCCAGCATTTT	CASSNTGVAQPQHF
-	-	TRBV19	TRBJ2-5	TGTGCCAGTAGACGGTGGGAAGGGGAAGAGACCCAGTACTTC	CASRRWEGEETQYF
-	-	TRBV10-3	TRBJ2-5	TGTGCCATCAGTGAAGGGGGGACAGCTCAAGAGACCCAGTACTTC	CAISEGGTAQETQYF
-	-	TRBV30	TRBJ2-4	TGTGCCTGGGGCCTGGGTGACATTCAGTACTTC	CAWGLGDIQYF
-	TRBD1	TRBV5-6	TRBJ2-5	TGTGCCAGCAGCATCGGACAGGGAGAGCCCTCGTACTTC	CASSIGQGEPSYF
-	-	TRBV30	TRBJ2-7	TGTGCCTGGAGTGTAGCGTACGAGCAGTACTTC	CAWSVAYEQYF
-	-	TRBV6-5	TRBJ2-1	TGTGCCAGCGGAAGAAGGGGGAACAATGAGCAGTTCTTC	CASGRRGNNEQFF
-	-	TRBV14	TRBJ2-7	TGTGCCAGCAGTCCCCAGGGATACGAGCAGTACTTC	CASSPQGYEQYF
few	-	TRBV1	TRBJ1-5	TGCACCAGCAGCCAAGATCCCCACCGGGACCTCAAGAGTCAGCCCCAGCATTTT	CTSSQDPHRDLKSQPQHF
-	-	TRBV5-1	TRBJ2-5	TGCGCCAGCGCCCGGCTCCCGAAGGAACGGGGGACCCAGTACTTC	CASARLPKERGTQYF
-	-	TRBV7-9	TRBJ2-2	TGTGCCAGCAGCTTAAAGCGAACGGAGACCGGGGAGCTGTTTTTT	CASSLKRTETGELFF
-	-	TRBV5-1	TRBJ2-7	TGCGCCAGCATGGATTGGGGCTACGAGCAGTACTTC	CASMDWGYEQYF
-	-	TRBV28	TRBJ2-7	TGTGCCAGCCACACCATAGGGGGGACTAACGAGCAGTACTTC	CASHTIGGTNEQYF
-	TRBD2	TRBV10-1	TRBJ2-3	TGCGCCAGCAGTACTAGCGGGGGGCCCCCATCACGCACAGATACGCAGTATTTT	CASSTSGGPPSRTDTQYF
-	-	TRBV7-2	TRBJ1-1	TGTGCCAGCAGCTCCGGACCTGGGGCGCGGGAAGCTTTCTTT	CASSSGPGAREAFF